This is a list of T cell receptor beta chains from one sample in a study of regulatory T cells in long-lasting Graves disease. TCRdb re-analysed the multiplex PCR reads in MiXCR, keeping a single row per CDR3 protein. The table records fewer than 600,000 distinct CDR3 sequences, around a fifth of them present only once. The material sequenced was peripheral blood mononuclear cells (PBMCs), taken when the disease was refractory, from a patient treated with antithyroid drugs. Every receptor here comes from a female donor with Graves disease. Each CDR3 is given with its conserved first and last residue.

len: 14
v_gene: TRBV7-2
j_gene: TRBJ2-5
CDR3aa: CASSLDWDRETQYF

len: 13
v_gene: TRBV6-9
j_gene: TRBJ1-5
CDR3aa: CASSYTGGQPQHF

len: 10
v_gene: TRBV29-1
j_gene: TRBJ1-1
CDR3aa: CSGGDTEAFF

len: 16
v_gene: TRBV5-6
j_gene: TRBJ2-2
CDR3aa: CASSPITTGDTGELFF

len: 13
v_gene: TRBV11-2
j_gene: TRBJ2-5
CDR3aa: CASSGGTEGTQYF

len: 17
v_gene: TRBV28
j_gene: TRBJ2-1
CDR3aa: CASSPQSLAGVRNEQFF

len: 15
v_gene: TRBV28
j_gene: TRBJ1-2
CDR3aa: CASSLPQRDSDGYTF

len: 14
v_gene: TRBV28
j_gene: TRBJ2-7
CDR3aa: CASSTRGKRYEQYF

len: 13
v_gene: TRBV20-1
j_gene: TRBJ2-2
CDR3aa: CSARRGVTGELFF

len: 17
v_gene: TRBV11-2
j_gene: TRBJ2-2
CDR3aa: CASSSGGQGANTGELFF

len: 14
v_gene: TRBV24-1
j_gene: TRBJ2-7
CDR3aa: CAGRDRAVIYEQYF

len: 17
v_gene: TRBV7-2
j_gene: TRBJ2-7
CDR3aa: CASSFLASSGRSYEQYF

len: 15
v_gene: TRBV28
j_gene: TRBJ1-1
CDR3aa: CASRKGRGRDTEAFF

len: 15
v_gene: TRBV18
j_gene: TRBJ1-4
CDR3aa: CASSPPSARSEKLFF

len: 16
v_gene: TRBV18
j_gene: TRBJ1-4
CDR3aa: CASSPQDPATNEKLFF

len: 13
v_gene: TRBV30
j_gene: TRBJ2-7
CDR3aa: CAWSMRREAEQYF

len: 13
v_gene: TRBV6-1
j_gene: TRBJ1-5
CDR3aa: CASTPSGGQPQHF

len: 16
v_gene: TRBV2
j_gene: TRBJ2-5
CDR3aa: CASSAAGAGGPETQYF

len: 14
v_gene: TRBV3-1
j_gene: TRBJ1-2
CDR3aa: CASSQEQRKYGYTF

len: 15
v_gene: TRBV7-2
j_gene: TRBJ1-2
CDR3aa: CASSLLSDLWGGYTF

len: 13
v_gene: TRBV6-5
j_gene: TRBJ2-5
CDR3aa: CASSSQRQETQYF

len: 16
v_gene: TRBV20-1
j_gene: TRBJ2-7
CDR3aa: CSAAPGARTEGNEQYF

len: 13
v_gene: TRBV3-1
j_gene: TRBJ1-1
CDR3aa: CASSPLGTEEAFF

len: 16
v_gene: TRBV7-8
j_gene: TRBJ2-2
CDR3aa: CASSYLVGFVTGELFF

len: 14
v_gene: TRBV20-1
j_gene: TRBJ1-6
CDR3aa: CSARRLGNNSPLHF

len: 15
v_gene: TRBV4-3
j_gene: TRBJ1-1
CDR3aa: CASSQDRGRLTEAFF

len: 13
v_gene: TRBV30
j_gene: TRBJ2-7
CDR3aa: CACRDRTTYEQYF

len: 15
v_gene: TRBV4-1
j_gene: TRBJ1-2
CDR3aa: CASSQVVRGGYGYTF

len: 16
v_gene: TRBV7-2
j_gene: TRBJ1-5
CDR3aa: CASSLGGTGSNQPQHF

len: 14
v_gene: TRBV6-1
j_gene: TRBJ2-6
CDR3aa: CAIATGSGANVLTF

len: 13
v_gene: TRBV2
j_gene: TRBJ1-5
CDR3aa: CASRGQGVQPQHF

len: 15
v_gene: TRBV25-1
j_gene: TRBJ1-4
CDR3aa: CASSESTDYFEKLFF

len: 16
v_gene: TRBV28
j_gene: TRBJ2-5
CDR3aa: CASSPTAGASQETQYF

len: 15
v_gene: TRBV7-3
j_gene: TRBJ2-1
CDR3aa: CASSLLGLAGHEQFF

len: 15
v_gene: TRBV4-2
j_gene: TRBJ2-7
CDR3aa: CASSQDGRVGYEQYF

len: 15
v_gene: TRBV27
j_gene: TRBJ1-4
CDR3aa: CASSGGQGGGEKLFF

len: 14
v_gene: TRBV28
j_gene: TRBJ2-5
CDR3aa: CASSFLTRSETQYF

len: 15
v_gene: TRBV3-1
j_gene: TRBJ1-2
CDR3aa: CASSQGLWGNYDYTF

len: 15
v_gene: TRBV2
j_gene: TRBJ2-1
CDR3aa: CASRGREWSYNEQFF

len: 12
v_gene: TRBV4-1
j_gene: TRBJ2-7
CDR3aa: CASSRKGEEQYF

len: 14
v_gene: TRBV5-1
j_gene: TRBJ2-5
CDR3aa: CASSLHTAPETQYF

len: 18
v_gene: TRBV7-2
j_gene: TRBJ2-3
CDR3aa: CASSLGLAGNPSTDTQYF

len: 14
v_gene: TRBV24-1
j_gene: TRBJ1-2
CDR3aa: CATSDGGTAEGYTF

len: 15
v_gene: TRBV19
j_gene: TRBJ1-6
CDR3aa: CASLPRRGLTWTLHF

len: 14
v_gene: TRBV7-9
j_gene: TRBJ1-1
CDR3aa: CASSSQGGHTGAFF

len: 17
v_gene: TRBV28
j_gene: TRBJ2-4
CDR3aa: CASSDLGNSIAKNIQYF

len: 15
v_gene: TRBV2
j_gene: TRBJ1-1
CDR3aa: CASSHRGLSDTEAFF

len: 14
v_gene: TRBV28
j_gene: TRBJ1-4
CDR3aa: CASSLWGGEEKLFF

len: 14
v_gene: TRBV19
j_gene: TRBJ1-2
CDR3aa: CASSTNGQPYGYTF

len: 15
v_gene: TRBV28
j_gene: TRBJ1-2
CDR3aa: CASSFARAGSYGYTF

len: 11
v_gene: TRBV7-2
j_gene: TRBJ2-1
CDR3aa: CASSRTSEQFF

len: 14
v_gene: TRBV10-3
j_gene: TRBJ2-6
CDR3aa: CASKRDNGANVLTF

len: 16
v_gene: TRBV12-3/TRBV12-4
j_gene: TRBJ2-2
CDR3aa: CASSGLRTGGAGELFF

len: 14
v_gene: TRBV27
j_gene: TRBJ2-7
CDR3aa: CASSLLQGPYEQYF

len: 11
v_gene: TRBV29-1
j_gene: TRBJ1-2
CDR3aa: CSAFDSYGYTF

len: 15
v_gene: TRBV11-2
j_gene: TRBJ2-1
CDR3aa: CASSSRMDRGNEQFF

len: 11
v_gene: TRBV7-2
j_gene: TRBJ1-1
CDR3aa: CASGTRAGAFF

len: 14
v_gene: TRBV7-9
j_gene: TRBJ2-7
CDR3aa: CASSLEEPQHEQYF

len: 13
v_gene: TRBV20-1
j_gene: TRBJ2-7
CDR3aa: CSAGHSGSYEQYF